Below are 29 T cell receptor beta chains sequenced from a single sample in a study of T-cell reconstitution after alpha-beta-depleted transplantation in children. This sample's TCRbeta library carried unique molecular identifier barcodes. Using its own MiXCR run on the PCR reads, TCRdb lists one record per CDR3 protein. The repertoire holds fewer than 1 million distinct CDR3 sequences, with under 20% as singletons. This specimen was PBMCs, mostly from graft donor cells, taken 360 days after TCRalphabeta/CD19-depleted stem cell transplant. The receptors were sampled from a male patient between 10 and 17 years old who had a stem cell transplant for acute lymphoblastic leukemia, so the T cells may come from the graft donor.

The CDR3 is CASSLSSVTSVFF. In DNA form, the CDR3 reads TGTGCCAGCAGCTTATCTTCTGTGACTAGTGTGTTCTTC. The J gene is TRBJ2-1, the V gene TRBV7-3, with D perhaps TRBD2 (6 bases). The germline V and J ends were trimmed by 2 bases and 15 bases, with 17 bases remaining between them. Germline V gene sequence: CDR1 SGHTA, CDR2 FQGTGA. CDR3 length: 13 amino acids.

There are a few counts of this clonotype. The chain couples TRBV6-2 or TRBV6-3 to TRBJ1-5; D perhaps matches TRBD1 (5 bases). CDR3 size: 17 residues. CDR1 MNHEY and CDR2 SVGEGT come from the germline V gene. V lost 2 bases and J 5 bases, leaving 19 bases between the germline ends. The DNA for the CDR3 is TGTGCCAGCAGTTACAGGGACGGCGCCCTTCCTTATCAGCCCCAGCATTTT. Translated: CASSYRDGALPYQPQHF.

This chain links TRBV5-1 with TRBJ2-1; 7 bases are shared with TRBD1. Looked up from germline, CDR1 is SGHRS and CDR2 is YFSETQ. With V trimmed by 2 bases and J by 8 bases, 4 bases remained unmatched. The CDR3 has 13 residues. The DNA of the CDR3 is TGCGCCAGCAGCTTAACAGGGGAGTATGAGCAGTTCTTC. Its translation: CASSLTGEYEQFF.

This clonotype showed up just a few times. The CDR3 coding sequence is TGTGCCACCAGCAGAGGTATGGATAGCTCCTACGAGCAGTACTTC. Translated, it gives CATSRGMDSSYEQYF. The chain combines TRBV15 with TRBJ2-7; D is unclear. The CDR3 has 15 residues. Germline V lookup: CDR1 LNHNV, CDR2 YYDKDF (reference sequence). With 1 base removed from V and 0 bases from J, the gap between germline ends came to 10 bases.

This clonotype was seen repeatedly, ten times or more. The CDR3 reads CASSFPAGGQVVQYF. CDR3 nucleotides: TGTGCCAGCAGCTTCCCTGCGGGAGGGCAGGTAGTGCAGTACTTC. V and J are TRBV7-9 and TRBJ2-7, with TRBD2 identical over 9 bases. The J segment lost 9 bases and the V segment lost 3 bases, leaving 12 bases of the junction unmatched. CDR1 is SEHNR, CDR2 FQNEAQ, per germline (reference sequence). The CDR3 has 15 residues.

This clonotype came up many times. This chain connects TRBV5-4 to TRBJ2-1; TRBD2 aligns across 7 bases. The CDR3 consists of 16 residues. With 4 bases clipped from V and 9 bases from J, the junction kept 16 bases outside the gene matches. Germline V gene lookup returns CDR1 SGHNT and CDR2 YYREEE (reference sequence). The CDR3 bases are TGTGCCAGCAGCATCAGACTAGCAACGGTTAAAAGTGAGCAGTTCTTC. It is translated as CASSIRLATVKSEQFF.

This clonotype was seen only a few times. The J gene is TRBJ2-1, the V gene TRBV10-3, with 8 bases lining up with TRBD2. Trimming took 2 bases from V and 4 from J; bases not matched to a gene: 7. Germline V gives CDR1 ENHRY, CDR2 SYGVKD. The CDR3 has 16 residues. In DNA form, the CDR3 reads TGTGCCATCAGTGAGGCGTTAGCGGGACTTTACAATGAGCAGTTCTTC. Translating gives CAISEALAGLYNEQFF.

This clonotype was seen a few times. This chain connects TRBV25-1 to TRBJ2-7; D may correspond to TRBD1 or TRBD2 (5 bases each). Germline assignment: CDR1 MGHDK and CDR2 SYGVNS. The CDR3 has 13 amino acids. V was cut by 3 bases and J by 11 bases, with 17 bases left in between. CDR3 in DNA: TGTGCCAGCAGTGATGGGACGGCAAAACCTGAGTACTTC. This encodes CASSDGTAKPEYF.

This clonotype has only a few counts. This rearrangement joins TRBV5-6 to TRBJ2-7, with a weak D call TRBD2 (5 bases). This CDR3 region has 15 residues. V gave up 0 bases and J gave up 7 bases, with 17 bases separating them. From germline, CDR1 is SGHDT and CDR2 YYEEEE. The CDR3 DNA sequence: TGTGCCAGCAGCTTGGGGTTTAGACTTTCGGGGGAGCAGTACTTC. As protein: CASSLGFRLSGEQYF. The whole variable domain, remainder taken from reference TRBV5-6 and TRBJ2-7, is DAGVTQSPTHLIKTRGQQVTLRCSPKSGHDTVSWYQQALGQGPQFIFQYYEEEERQRGNFPDRFSGHQFPNYSSELNVNALLLGDSALYLCASSLGFRLSGEQYFGPGTRLTVT.

This clonotype turned up a few times. The CDR3: CSVEGVWREHFYNEQFF. The CDR3 DNA reads as TGCAGCGTTGAAGGGGTGTGGCGGGAGCATTTCTACAATGAGCAGTTCTTC. The V gene is TRBV29-1, the J gene TRBJ2-1, with 7 bases matching TRBD2. This CDR3 has 17 amino acids. V was clipped by 1 base and J by 3 bases; unmatched bases: 12. Germline CDR1 SQVTM, CDR2 ANQGSEA.

This clonotype turned up a few times. The chain carries TRBV5-1 and TRBJ2-3; D may be TRBD2 (6 bases). This CDR3 is 18 amino acids long. The germline CDR1 and CDR2 sequences are SGHRS and YFSETQ. Trimming took off 3 bases at V and 0 bases at J, with 20 bases between the two ends. The CDR3 sequence is CASSSAPSVDQSTDTQYF. CDR3 in DNA: TGCGCCAGCAGCTCCGCCCCTAGCGTAGACCAAAGCACAGATACGCAGTATTTT.

There are a few counts of this clonotype. The chain recombines TRBV5-1 with TRBJ2-1; D may be TRBD2 (5 bases). Trimming removed 0 bases at V and 10 bases at J, with 17 bases between. This CDR3 region has 15 residues. Per germline, CDR1 SGHRS and CDR2 YFSETQ. CDR3 amino acids: CASSLVASWLEEQFF. The CDR3 DNA is TGCGCCAGCAGCTTGGTCGCTAGCTGGTTAGAGGAGCAGTTCTTC.

This clonotype has a count of ten or more. This chain uses TRBV11-2 with TRBJ2-2; unclear D gene. CDR1 and CDR2 (germline): SGHAT, FQNNGV. CDR3 length: 14 amino acids. Trimming removed 1 base from V and 5 bases from J, with 8 bases in between. This CDR3 is CASSLASGTGELFF. CDR3 DNA: TGTGCCAGCAGCTTAGCATCCGGGACCGGGGAGCTGTTTTTT.

This clonotype has more than one count but fewer than ten. The chain uses TRBV6-2 or TRBV6-3 and TRBJ2-7, with TRBD2 matching 7 bases. The germline V gene encodes CDR1 MNHEY and CDR2 SVGEGT. The CDR3 sequence is 15 residues long. J gave up 0 bases and V 7 bases, and 9 bases lay outside the gene matches. For the CDR3, the DNA is TGTGCCAGCACCCCCAGGGAGGGTCTCTCCTACGAGCAGTACTTC. Encoded protein: CASTPREGLSYEQYF.

This clonotype was observed many times. The chain links TRBV20-1 to TRBJ2-3; the D gene is possibly TRBD2 (6 bases). The germline V and J ends were trimmed by 8 bases and 6 bases, with 24 bases remaining between them. The CDR3 spans 15 residues. Germline CDR1 and CDR2: DFQATT and SNEGSKA (reference sequence). CDR3 in DNA: TGCAGTCCCTCCATCCCGGGAGCCCGAGGGGATACGCAGTATTTT. It encodes CSPSIPGARGDTQYF.

This clonotype was observed a handful of times. V gene TRBV20-1 combines with J gene TRBJ1-5, with TRBD1 matching over 7 bases. This CDR3 spans 14 amino acids. CDR1 is DFQATT, CDR2 SNEGSKA, per germline (reference sequence). With 5 bases clipped from V and 1 base from J, the junction kept 5 bases outside the gene matches. The CDR3 bases are TGCAGTGCTCACGACAGGGCCAGCAATCAGCCCCAGCATTTT. Translating it yields CSAHDRASNQPQHF.

This clonotype appeared a few times. The chain links TRBV20-1 to TRBJ2-7; 7 positions match TRBD1. The germline gives CDR1 DFQATT, CDR2 SNEGSKA (reference sequence). The trim removed 5 bases at V and 4 bases at J, leaving 5 bases unmatched. The CDR3 extends over 12 amino acids. CDR3 amino acids: CSALTQGYEQYF. In nucleotides, the CDR3 is TGCAGTGCTCTCACACAGGGGTACGAGCAGTACTTC.

The chain recombines TRBV29-1 with TRBJ2-3; D uncertain. This CDR3 region has 12 residues. Germline loops: CDR1 SQVTM, CDR2 ANQGSEA. V lost 6 bases and J lost 4, with 11 bases in between. CDR3 sequence: CSVSLVADTQYF. CDR3 sequence (DNA): TGCAGCGTATCACTTGTGGCAGATACGCAGTATTTT.

This clonotype has only a few counts. The rearrangement uses TRBV4-1 and TRBJ2-2; 11 nucleotides match TRBD2. The V segment lost 1 base and the J segment 3 bases; nucleotides outside the gene matches: 7. Looked up from germline, CDR1 is MGHRA and CDR2 is YSYEKL. The CDR3 extends over 18 amino acids. The CDR3, as DNA: TGCGCCAGCAGCCAAGCCCTACTAGCGGGAGAGTACACCGGGGAGCTGTTTTTT. It yields the protein CASSQALLAGEYTGELFF.

Ten or more counts support this clonotype. The chain links TRBV13 to TRBJ2-7, with D perhaps TRBD2 (5 bases). Germline V CDR1 and CDR2: PRHDT, FYEKMQ (reference sequence). The CDR3 is made up of 14 amino acids. V lost 1 base and J lost 2, with 9 bases in between. The CDR3 DNA follows: TGTGCCAGCAGCTTAGTATTAGCGCCCTACGAGCAGTACTTC. Residues: CASSLVLAPYEQYF.

The V gene is TRBV12-3 or TRBV12-4, the J gene TRBJ2-7; the match to TRBD1 covers 8 bases. This CDR3 spans 14 amino acids. V gave up 6 bases and J gave up 5 bases; unmatched junction bases: 9. The CDR3 DNA follows: TGTGCCAGCAGGACGAGGACAGGGATCGACGAGCAGTACTTC. This translates into CASRTRTGIDEQYF.

This clonotype has more than one count but fewer than ten. The V and J genes are TRBV4-1 and TRBJ2-7; D not resolved. Germline V gene sequence: CDR1 MGHRA, CDR2 YSYEKL. V was shortened by 0 bases and J by 3 bases, with 6 bases between the two germline ends. The CDR3 has 13 amino acids. CDR3 sequence reads: CASSQENSYEQYF. CDR3 DNA: TGCGCCAGCAGCCAAGAAAACAGCTACGAGCAGTACTTC.

The table lists this clonotype with a few counts. The chain recombines TRBV10-3 with TRBJ2-1; tentative D call: TRBD2 (5 bases). The CDR3 has 14 amino acids. V was cut by 3 bases and J by 8 bases, with 14 bases left in between. Germline V CDR1 and CDR2: ENHRY, SYGVKD. CDR3 region: CAISDTGRRDEQFF. In DNA form, the CDR3 reads TGTGCCATCAGTGATACGGGCCGGCGGGATGAGCAGTTCTTC.

This clonotype was observed a few times. The chain carries TRBV5-4 and TRBJ2-2, with TRBD1 matching 9 bases. CDR3 length: 17 residues. Unmatched junction bases numbered 8, after V lost 2 bases and J lost 3 bases. CDR1 is SGHNT and CDR2 is YYREEE in the germline V gene (reference sequence). CDR3: CASSLNPGQGYTGELFF. CDR3 bases: TGTGCCAGCAGCTTAAACCCGGGACAGGGTTACACCGGGGAGCTGTTTTTT. Supplemented by reference TRBV5-4 and TRBJ2-2, the full variable domain reads ETGVTQSPTHLIKTRGQQVTLRCSSQSGHNTVSWYQQALGQGPQFIFQYYREEENGRGNFPPRFSGLQFPNYSSELNVNALELDDSALYLCASSLNPGQGYTGELFFGEGSRLTVL.

The chain joins TRBV19 to TRBJ2-7; 10 bases are a match to TRBD2. The CDR3 runs 16 residues. Germline CDR1 reads LNHDA; CDR2 reads SQIVND (reference sequence). The V segment lost 5 bases and the J segment 1 base; nucleotides outside the gene matches: 8. CDR3 amino acids: CASSPGAGGPSYEQYF. The CDR3 coding sequence is TGTGCCAGTAGTCCAGGAGCGGGAGGGCCTTCCTACGAGCAGTACTTC.

The chain employs TRBV5-1 and TRBJ1-1, with D possibly TRBD1 on 6 matching bases. Germline lookup yields CDR1 SGHRS and CDR2 YFSETQ. The CDR3 is made up of 14 amino acids. V lost 2 bases to trimming and J lost 4 bases, with 12 bases between them. The CDR3 sequence: CASSFEGGLTEAFF. The CDR3 region has the DNA TGCGCCAGCAGCTTTGAGGGGGGACTCACTGAAGCTTTCTTT.

This chain links TRBV12-3 or TRBV12-4 with TRBJ2-1, with 12 bases aligning to TRBD2. This CDR3 has 16 residues. The V gene end was trimmed by 5 bases and the J gene end by 8 bases; junction bases not matched to a gene: 10. The CDR3 sequence is CASSLLTSGSRDEQFF. DNA of the CDR3: TGTGCCAGCAGTCTCCTGACTAGCGGGAGTAGGGATGAGCAGTTCTTC.

In its sample, this clonotype was seen a few times. This rearrangement joins TRBV7-2 to TRBJ2-5; TRBD2 agrees at 7 bases. CDR1 is SGHTA and CDR2 is FQGNSA in the germline V gene. This CDR3 comprises 16 residues. V lost 3 bases, J lost 1 base, and 8 bases stayed unmatched. The CDR3 nucleotides read TGTGCCAGCAGCTTGAGGAGCGGGACCGTCCAAGAGACCCAGTACTTC. Amino acids: CASSLRSGTVQETQYF.

The table lists this clonotype with a few counts. The chain recombines TRBV29-1 with TRBJ2-7, with 9 bases that match TRBD1. The V and J ends lost 3 bases and 2 bases, in that order; junction bases with no gene match: 2. This CDR3 is built from 13 residues. From germline, CDR1 is SQVTM and CDR2 ANQGSEA. CDR3 nucleotide sequence: TGCAGCGTTGACGGGACAGGGACCTACGAGCAGTACTTC. Amino acid sequence: CSVDGTGTYEQYF.